This is a list of T cell receptor beta chains from one sample in a study of blood T cell repertoires in COVID-19. Sequenced by immunoSEQ multiplex PCR; TCRdb stores in-frame clones only, minus some. Of more than 200,000 clones in the sample, under 90% were seen once. The sequenced material came from peripheral blood. The receptors here all came from a man at least 80 years old with acute or convalescent COVID-19. The CDR3 runs from the conserved cysteine through the conserved F or W. The D gene is left open where the match is weak. The size of a clone is reported for some rows only, either as once, few or many, or as a class for expanded clones.

d_call	v_call	j_call	clone_size	cdr3_aa	cdr3_nt
TRBD1	TRBV6-5	TRBJ1-1	-	CASRDRGNTEAFF	TGTGCCAGCAGAGACAGGGGGAACACTGAAGCTTTCTTT
TRBD2	TRBV5-4	TRBJ2-3	-	CASSRGIAGGSDTQYF	TGTGCCAGCAGCCGGGGGATAGCGGGAGGATCAGATACGCAGTATTTT
-	TRBV19	TRBJ1-5	few	CASAGDSNQPQHF	TGTGCCAGCGCCGGGGATAGCAATCAGCCCCAGCATTTT
TRBD2	TRBV15	TRBJ2-1	-	CATSNKGLNNEQFF	TGTGCCACCAGCAACAAGGGACTAAACAATGAGCAGTTCTTC
-	TRBV18	TRBJ2-7	-	CASSPPIGVPGEQYF	TGTGCCAGCTCACCACCGATCGGGGTTCCGGGGGAGCAGTACTTC
TRBD1	TRBV9	TRBJ1-1	-	CASSPGTGSGTEAFF	TGTGCCAGCAGCCCAGGGACAGGGTCGGGCACTGAAGCTTTCTTT
-	TRBV6-2/TRBV6-3	TRBJ1-1	-	CASSYRGRTEAFF	TGTGCCAGCAGTTACAGGGGCCGAACTGAAGCTTTCTTT
-	TRBV23-1	TRBJ2-1	-	CASSQRPDRSSYNEQFF	TGCGCCAGCAGTCAAAGGCCCGATAGGAGCTCCTACAATGAGCAGTTCTTC
-	TRBV19	TRBJ2-2	-	CASSIGGSNTGELFF	TGTGCCAGTAGTATCGGAGGGAGTAACACCGGGGAGCTGTTTTTT
-	TRBV6-5	TRBJ2-3	-	CASRQGTDTQYF	TGTGCCAGCAGGCAGGGGACAGATACGCAGTATTTT
TRBD2	TRBV7-9	TRBJ2-3	-	CASSTSGSTDTQYF	TGTGCCAGCAGTACTAGCGGGAGTACAGATACGCAGTATTTT